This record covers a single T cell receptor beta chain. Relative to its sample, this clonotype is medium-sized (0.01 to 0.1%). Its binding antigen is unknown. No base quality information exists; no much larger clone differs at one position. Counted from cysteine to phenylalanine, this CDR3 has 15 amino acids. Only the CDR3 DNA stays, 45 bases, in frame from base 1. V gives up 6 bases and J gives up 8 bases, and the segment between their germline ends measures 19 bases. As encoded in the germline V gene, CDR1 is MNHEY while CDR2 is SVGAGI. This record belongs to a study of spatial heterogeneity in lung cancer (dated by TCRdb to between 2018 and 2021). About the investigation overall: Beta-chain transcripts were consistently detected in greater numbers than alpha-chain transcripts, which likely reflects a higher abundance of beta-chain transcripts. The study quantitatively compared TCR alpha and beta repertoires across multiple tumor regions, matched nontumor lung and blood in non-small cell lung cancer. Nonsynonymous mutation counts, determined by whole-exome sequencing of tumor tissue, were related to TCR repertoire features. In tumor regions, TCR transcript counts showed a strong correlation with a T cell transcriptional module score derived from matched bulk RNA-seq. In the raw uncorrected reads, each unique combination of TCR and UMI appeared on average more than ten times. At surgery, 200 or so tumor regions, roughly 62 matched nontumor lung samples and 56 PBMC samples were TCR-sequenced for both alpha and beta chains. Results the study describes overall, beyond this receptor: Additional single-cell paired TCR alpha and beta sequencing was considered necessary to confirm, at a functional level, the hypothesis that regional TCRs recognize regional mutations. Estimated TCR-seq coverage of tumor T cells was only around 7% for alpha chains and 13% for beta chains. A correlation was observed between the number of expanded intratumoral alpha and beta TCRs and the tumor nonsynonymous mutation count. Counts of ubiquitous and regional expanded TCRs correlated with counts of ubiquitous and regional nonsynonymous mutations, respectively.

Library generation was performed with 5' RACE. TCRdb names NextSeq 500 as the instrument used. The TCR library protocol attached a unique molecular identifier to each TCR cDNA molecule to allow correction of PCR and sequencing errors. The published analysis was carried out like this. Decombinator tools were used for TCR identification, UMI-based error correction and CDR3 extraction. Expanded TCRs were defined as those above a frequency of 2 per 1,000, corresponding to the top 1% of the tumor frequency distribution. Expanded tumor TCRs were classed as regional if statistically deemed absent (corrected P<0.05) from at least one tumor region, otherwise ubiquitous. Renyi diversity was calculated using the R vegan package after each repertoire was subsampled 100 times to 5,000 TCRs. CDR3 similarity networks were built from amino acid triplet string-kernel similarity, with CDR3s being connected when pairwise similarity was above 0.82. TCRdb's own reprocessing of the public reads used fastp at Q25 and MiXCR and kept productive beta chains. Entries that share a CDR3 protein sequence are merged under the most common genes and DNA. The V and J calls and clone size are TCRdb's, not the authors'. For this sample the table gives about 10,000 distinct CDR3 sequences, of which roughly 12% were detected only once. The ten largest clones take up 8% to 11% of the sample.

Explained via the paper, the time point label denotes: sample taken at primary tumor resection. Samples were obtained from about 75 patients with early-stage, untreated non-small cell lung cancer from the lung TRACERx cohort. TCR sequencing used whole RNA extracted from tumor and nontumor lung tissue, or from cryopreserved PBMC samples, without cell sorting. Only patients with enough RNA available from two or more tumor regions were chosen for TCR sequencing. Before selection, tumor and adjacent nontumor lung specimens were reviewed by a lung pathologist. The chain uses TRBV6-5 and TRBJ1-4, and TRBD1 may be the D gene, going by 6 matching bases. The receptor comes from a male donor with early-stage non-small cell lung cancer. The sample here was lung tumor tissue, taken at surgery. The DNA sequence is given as TGTGCCAGCAGCCGCGAGTGGGGGGCTGGAGAAAAACTGTTTTTT. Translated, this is CASSREWGAGEKLFF.